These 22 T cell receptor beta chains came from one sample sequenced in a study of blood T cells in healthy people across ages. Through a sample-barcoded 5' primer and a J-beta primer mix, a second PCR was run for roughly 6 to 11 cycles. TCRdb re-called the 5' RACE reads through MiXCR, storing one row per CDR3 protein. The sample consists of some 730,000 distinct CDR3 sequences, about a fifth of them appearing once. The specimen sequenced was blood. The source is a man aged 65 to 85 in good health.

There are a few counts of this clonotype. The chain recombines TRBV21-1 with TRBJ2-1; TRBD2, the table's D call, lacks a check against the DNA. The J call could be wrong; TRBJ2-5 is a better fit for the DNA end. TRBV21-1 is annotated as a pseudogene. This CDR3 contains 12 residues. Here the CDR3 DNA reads TGCCTAGGACTAGACGTACCGGAGACCCAGTACTTC. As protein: CLGLDVPETQYF.

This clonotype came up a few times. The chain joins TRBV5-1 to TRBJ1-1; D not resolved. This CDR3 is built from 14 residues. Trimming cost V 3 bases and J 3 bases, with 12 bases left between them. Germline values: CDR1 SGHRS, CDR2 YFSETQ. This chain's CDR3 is CASSSSLGYTEAFF. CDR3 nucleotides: TGCGCCAGCAGCTCCTCTCTAGGGTACACTGAAGCTTTCTTT. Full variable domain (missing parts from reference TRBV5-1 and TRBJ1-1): KAGVTQTPRYLIKTRGQQVTLSCSPISGHRSVSWYQQTPGQGLQFLFEYFSETQRNKGNFPGRFSGRQFSNSRSEMNVSTLELGDSALYLCASSSSLGYTEAFFGQGTRLTVV.

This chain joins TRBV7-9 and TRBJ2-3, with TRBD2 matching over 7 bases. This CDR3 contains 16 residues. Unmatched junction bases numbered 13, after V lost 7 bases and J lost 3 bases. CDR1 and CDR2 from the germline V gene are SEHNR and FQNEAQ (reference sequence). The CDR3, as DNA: TGTGCCAGCAACGTAAAGCGGGGAGCAAGTACAGATACGCAGTATTTT. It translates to CASNVKRGASTDTQYF.

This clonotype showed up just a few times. The CDR3 sequence: CASRPTGKSEKLFF. CDR3 DNA: TGTGCCAGTAGGCCAACAGGGAAGAGTGAAAAACTGTTTTTT. This rearrangement joins TRBV19 to TRBJ1-4; tentative D call: TRBD1 (6 bases). The germline gives CDR1 LNHDA, CDR2 SQIVND (reference sequence). V was clipped by 6 bases and J by 7 bases, with 15 bases between them. This CDR3 has 14 residues.

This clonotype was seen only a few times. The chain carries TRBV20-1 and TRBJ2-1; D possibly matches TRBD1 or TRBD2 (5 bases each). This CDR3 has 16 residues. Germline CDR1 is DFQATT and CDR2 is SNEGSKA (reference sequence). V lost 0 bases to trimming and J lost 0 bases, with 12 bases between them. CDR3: CSARDPGPSSYNEQFF. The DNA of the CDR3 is TGCAGTGCTAGAGATCCGGGACCAAGCTCCTACAATGAGCAGTTCTTC.

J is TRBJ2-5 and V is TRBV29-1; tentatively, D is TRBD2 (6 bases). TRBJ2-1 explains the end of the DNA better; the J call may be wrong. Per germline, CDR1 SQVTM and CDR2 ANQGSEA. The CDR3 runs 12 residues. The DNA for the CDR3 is TGCAGCGTTGATAGAACTAGCAGTGAGCAGTTCTTC. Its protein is CSVDRTSSEQFF.

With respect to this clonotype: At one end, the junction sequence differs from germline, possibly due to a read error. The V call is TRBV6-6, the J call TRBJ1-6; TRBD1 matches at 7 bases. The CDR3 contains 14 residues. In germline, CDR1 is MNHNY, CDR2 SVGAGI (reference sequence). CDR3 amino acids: CAGREGAENSPLHF. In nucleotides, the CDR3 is TGTGCCGGCAGAGAGGGGGCGGAGAATTCACCCCTCCACTTT.

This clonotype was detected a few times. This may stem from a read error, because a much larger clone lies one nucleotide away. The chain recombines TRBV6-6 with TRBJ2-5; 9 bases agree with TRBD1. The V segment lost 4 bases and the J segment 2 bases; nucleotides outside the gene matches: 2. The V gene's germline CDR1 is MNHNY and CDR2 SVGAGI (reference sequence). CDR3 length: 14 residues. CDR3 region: CASSCGTGQETQYF. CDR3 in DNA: TGTGCCAGCAGTTGCGGGACAGGGCAAGAGACCCAGTACTTC.

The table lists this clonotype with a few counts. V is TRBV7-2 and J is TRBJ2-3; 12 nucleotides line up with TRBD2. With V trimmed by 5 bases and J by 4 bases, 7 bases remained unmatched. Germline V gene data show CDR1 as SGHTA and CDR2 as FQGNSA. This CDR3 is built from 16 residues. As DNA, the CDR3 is TGTGCCAGCAGCAAGACTAGCGGGAGAATCGCAGATACGCAGTATTTT. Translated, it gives CASSKTSGRIADTQYF.

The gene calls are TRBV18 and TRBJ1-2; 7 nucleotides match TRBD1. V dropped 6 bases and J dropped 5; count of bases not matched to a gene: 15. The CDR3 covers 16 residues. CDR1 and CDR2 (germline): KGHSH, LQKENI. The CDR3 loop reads CASSTLPRQGDYGYTF. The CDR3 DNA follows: TGTGCCAGCTCCACCCTACCGAGACAGGGAGATTATGGCTACACCTTC.

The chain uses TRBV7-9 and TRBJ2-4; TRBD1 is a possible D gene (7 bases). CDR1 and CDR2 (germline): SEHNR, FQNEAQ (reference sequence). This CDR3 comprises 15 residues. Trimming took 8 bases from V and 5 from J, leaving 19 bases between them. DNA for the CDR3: TGTGCCAGCTCTGGGACAGCGGAGGGGCAAAACATTCAGTACTTC. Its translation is CASSGTAEGQNIQYF.

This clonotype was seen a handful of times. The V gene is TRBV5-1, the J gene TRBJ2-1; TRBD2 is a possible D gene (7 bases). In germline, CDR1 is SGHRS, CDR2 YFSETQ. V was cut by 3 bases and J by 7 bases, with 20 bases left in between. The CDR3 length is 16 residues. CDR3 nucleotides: TGCGCCAGCAGCTCGAAGGGGGGGGCGAGTAGGAATGAGCAGTTCTTC. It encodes CASSSKGGASRNEQFF.

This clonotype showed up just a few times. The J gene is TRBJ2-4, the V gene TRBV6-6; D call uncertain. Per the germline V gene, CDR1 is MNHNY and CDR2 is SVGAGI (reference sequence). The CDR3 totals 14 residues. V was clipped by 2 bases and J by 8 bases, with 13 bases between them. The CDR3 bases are TGTGCCAGCAGTTACCCGATTAGGGTTGACATTCAGTACTTC. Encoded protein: CASSYPIRVDIQYF.

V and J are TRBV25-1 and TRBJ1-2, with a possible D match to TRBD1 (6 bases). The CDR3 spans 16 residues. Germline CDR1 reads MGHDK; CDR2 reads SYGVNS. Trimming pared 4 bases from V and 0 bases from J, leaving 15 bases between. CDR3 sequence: CASSGRGTLANYGYTF. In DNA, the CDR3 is TGTGCCAGCAGTGGCCGCGGGACACTAGCTAACTATGGCTACACCTTC.

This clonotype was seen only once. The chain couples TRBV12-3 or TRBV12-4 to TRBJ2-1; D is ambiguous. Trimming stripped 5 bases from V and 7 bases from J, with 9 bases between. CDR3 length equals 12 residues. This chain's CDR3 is CASSRYKNEQFF. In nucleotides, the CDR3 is TGTGCCAGCAGTCGGTACAAGAATGAGCAGTTCTTC.

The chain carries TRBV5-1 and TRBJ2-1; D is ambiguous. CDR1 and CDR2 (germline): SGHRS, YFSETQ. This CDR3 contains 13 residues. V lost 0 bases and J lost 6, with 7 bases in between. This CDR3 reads CASSLAASNEQFF. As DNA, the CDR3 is TGCGCCAGCAGCTTGGCCGCTAGCAATGAGCAGTTCTTC.

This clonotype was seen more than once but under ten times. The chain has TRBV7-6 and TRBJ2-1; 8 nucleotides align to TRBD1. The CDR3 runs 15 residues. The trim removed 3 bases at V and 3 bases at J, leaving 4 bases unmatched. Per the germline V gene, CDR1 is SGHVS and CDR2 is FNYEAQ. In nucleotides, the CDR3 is TGTGCCAGCAGCTTCGGGACAGGTGGCTACAATGAGCAGTTCTTC. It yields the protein CASSFGTGGYNEQFF. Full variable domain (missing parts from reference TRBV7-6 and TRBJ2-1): GAGVSQSPRYKVTKRGQDVALRCDPISGHVSLYWYRQALGQGPEFLTYFNYEAQQDKSGLPNDRFSAERPEGSISTLTIQRTEQRDSAMYRCASSFGTGGYNEQFFGPGTRLTVL.

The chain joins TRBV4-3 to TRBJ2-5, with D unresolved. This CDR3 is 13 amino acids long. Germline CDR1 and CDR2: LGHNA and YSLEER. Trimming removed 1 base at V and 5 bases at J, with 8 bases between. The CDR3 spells CASSQATSETQYF. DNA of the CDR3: TGCGCCAGCAGCCAAGCGACTTCGGAGACCCAGTACTTC.

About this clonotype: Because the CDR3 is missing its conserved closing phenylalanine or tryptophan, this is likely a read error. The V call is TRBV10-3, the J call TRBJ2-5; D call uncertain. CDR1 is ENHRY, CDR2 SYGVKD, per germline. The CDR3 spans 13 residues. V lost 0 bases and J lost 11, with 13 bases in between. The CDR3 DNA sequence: TGTGCCATCAGTGAGTCGGGCACTAAAGGGCAGTACGTC. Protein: CAISESGTKGQYV.

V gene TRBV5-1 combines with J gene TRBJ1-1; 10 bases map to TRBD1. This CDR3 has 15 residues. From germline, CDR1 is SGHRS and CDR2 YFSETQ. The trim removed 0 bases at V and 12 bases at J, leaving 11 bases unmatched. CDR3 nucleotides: TGCGCCAGCAGCTTGGTTCCGACAGGGGGCGAAATCCCTTTCTTT. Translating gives CASSLVPTGGEIPFF. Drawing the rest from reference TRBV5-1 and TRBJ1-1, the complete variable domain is KAGVTQTPRYLIKTRGQQVTLSCSPISGHRSVSWYQQTPGQGLQFLFEYFSETQRNKGNFPGRFSGRQFSNSRSEMNVSTLELGDSALYLCASSLVPTGGEIPFFGQGTRLTVV.

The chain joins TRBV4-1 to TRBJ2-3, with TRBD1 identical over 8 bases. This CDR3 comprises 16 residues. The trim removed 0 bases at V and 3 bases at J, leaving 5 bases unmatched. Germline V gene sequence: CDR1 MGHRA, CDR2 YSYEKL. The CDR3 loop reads CASSQDAGQGTDTQYF. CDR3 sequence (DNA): TGCGCCAGCAGCCAAGATGCCGGACAGGGAACAGATACGCAGTATTTT.

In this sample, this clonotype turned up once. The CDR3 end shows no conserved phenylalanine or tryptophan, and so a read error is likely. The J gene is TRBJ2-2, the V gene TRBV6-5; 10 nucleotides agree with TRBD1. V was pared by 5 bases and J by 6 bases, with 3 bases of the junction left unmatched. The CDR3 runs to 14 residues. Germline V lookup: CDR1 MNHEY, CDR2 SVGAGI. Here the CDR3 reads CASSRDRGPGELFC. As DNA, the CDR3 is TGTGCCAGCAGTCGCGACAGGGGGCCCGGGGAGCTGTTTTGT.